A single sample gave rise to the 11 T cell receptor beta chains below, sequenced in a study of T cells in women clearing cervical HPV infection. Method: immunoSEQ multiplex PCR; TCRdb's copy keeps in-frame clones and lacks some. This table holds about 41,000 clones. The source material was blood buffy coat. These receptors were taken from a woman aged 18 to 69 with a cervical HPV16 infection that either progressed to CIN3+ or cleared (not recorded which).

Remarks on this clone: The read terminates 3 residues ahead of where the CDR3 ends, so the germline J gene completes it. The chain combines TRBV19 with TRBJ1-5; maybe TRBD1 (6 bases). The germline V and J ends were trimmed by 7 bases and 1 base, with 14 bases remaining between them. Germline V gene data show CDR1 as LNHDA and CDR2 as SQIVND (reference sequence). This CDR3 has 15 amino acids. Incomplete CDR3 DNA: TGTGCCAGTATTGACAGGCCCGTCAGCAATCAGCCC. Translating gives CASIDRPVSNQP. The whole CDR3 is CASIDRPVSNQPQHF.

Concerning this clone itself: The observed sequence ends 3 residues before the CDR3 terminus, with the missing tail filled in from the germline J gene. This chain links TRBV28 with TRBJ2-7, with D tentatively TRBD1 (8 bases). V lost 2 bases to trimming and J lost 0 bases, with 14 bases between them. The CDR3 length is 16 residues. Germline CDR1 and CDR2: MDHEN and SYDVKM. The CDR3 loop is CASSLGGDRSSYEQYF. The CDR3 bases that were read are TGTGCCAGCAGTTTAGGGGGGGACAGGAGCTCCTACGAG.

With respect to this clone: The read gets to within 3 residues of the CDR3 end, and the germline J gene fills in the rest. The chain recombines TRBV2 with TRBJ1-2; 8 bases match TRBD1. Germline lookup yields CDR1 SNHLY and CDR2 FYNNEI. The CDR3 runs to 14 residues. The CDR3 reads CASSLGQGGEGYTF. CDR3 DNA, as far as it was read: TGTGCCAGCAGTCTAGGACAGGGAGGAGAAGGC. Drawing the rest from reference TRBV2 and TRBJ1-2, the complete variable domain is EPEVTQTPSHQVTQMGQEVILRCVPISNHLYFYWYRQILGQKVEFLVSFYNNEISEKSEIFDDQFSVERPDGSNFTLKIRSTKLEDSAMYFCASSLGQGGEGYTFGSGTRLTVV.

On this clone: Coverage ceases 3 residues before the CDR3 finishes, and the germline J gene fills in the end. The genes are TRBV19 and TRBJ2-1; D might be TRBD1 (6 bases). From germline, CDR1 is LNHDA and CDR2 SQIVND (reference sequence). The CDR3 totals 15 residues. The V and J ends lost 5 bases and 8 bases respectively, with 19 bases between them. CDR3 in amino acids: CASSVLDSTADEQFF. CDR3 bases read: TGTGCCAGTAGTGTATTGGACAGTACAGCCGATGAG.

Turning to this clone: Read data end 3 residues before the CDR3 end; the end is taken from the germline J gene. The V and J genes are TRBV7-3 and TRBJ1-1; D is unclear. The ends were cut back, 3 bases at V and 0 bases at J, with 14 bases in the middle. Per the germline V gene, CDR1 is SGHTA and CDR2 is FQGTGA. This CDR3 contains 16 residues. CDR3: CASSLRATTMNTEAFF. Partial CDR3 DNA: TGTGCCAGCAGCTTGCGGGCGACGACAATGAACACTGAA.

Worth noting for this clone: From the germline J gene comes the end of the CDR3, since the read stops 3 residues before it. The chain employs TRBV6-1 and TRBJ1-6; D is unclear. Germline loops: CDR1 MNHNS, CDR2 SASEGT. The CDR3 sequence is 13 residues long. Trimming shortened V by 4 bases and J by 8 bases, and 9 bases separated the two germline ends. The CDR3 loop is CASSVQTDSPLHF. Partial CDR3 DNA: TGTGCCAGCAGTGTACAGACGGATTCACCC.

Concerning this clone: The read gets to within 3 residues of the CDR3 end, and the germline J gene fills in the rest. V is TRBV19 and J is TRBJ2-7, with TRBD2 matching over 9 bases. V lost 7 bases, J lost 5 bases, and 9 bases stayed unmatched. The germline V gene encodes CDR1 LNHDA and CDR2 SQIVND (reference sequence). This CDR3 is built from 14 residues. The CDR3 sequence is CASNMVAGVDEQYF. The part of the CDR3 DNA that was read is TGTGCCAGTAACATGGTAGCGGGGGTCGACGAG.

Regarding this clone: The sequenced fragment ends 3 residues before the CDR3 boundary, so the rest is inferred from the germline J gene. V and J are TRBV6-1 and TRBJ1-5; possible D gene TRBD1, 5 bases. This CDR3 is 12 amino acids long. The V and J ends lost 4 bases and 4 bases respectively, with 5 bases between them. The germline V gene has CDR1 MNHNS and CDR2 SASEGT. The CDR3: CASSGQNQPQHF. CDR3 DNA, as far as it was read: TGTGCCAGCAGTGGACAGAATCAGCCC.

A note on this clone: The CDR3 end falls 3 residues outside the read, so it is completed with the germline J gene. The rearrangement links TRBV2 to TRBJ1-6, with D possibly being TRBD1 (6 bases). Germline V CDR1 and CDR2: SNHLY, FYNNEI. The CDR3 loop spans 13 amino acids. V lost 7 bases to trimming and J lost 10 bases, with 14 bases between them. CDR3 sequence reads: CASTGDGGSPLHF. CDR3 bases read: TGTGCCAGCACAGGGGACGGAGGATCACCC. Drawing the rest from reference TRBV2 and TRBJ1-6, the complete variable domain is EPEVTQTPSHQVTQMGQEVILRCVPISNHLYFYWYRQILGQKVEFLVSFYNNEISEKSEIFDDQFSVERPDGSNFTLKIRSTKLEDSAMYFCASTGDGGSPLHFGNGTRLTVT.

In the case of this clone: The read finishes 3 residues shy of the CDR3 end, and the germline J gene is used to complete it. The rearrangement links TRBV7-2 to TRBJ1-2; a weak D match, TRBD1 (5 bases). The germline V gene encodes CDR1 SGHTA and CDR2 FQGNSA. The CDR3 runs 15 residues. The DNA read from the CDR3 is TGTGCCAGCAGCTTAGGGGTTTGGGGCCTGGGGGGC. Amino acids: CASSLGVWGLGG. The complete CDR3 sequence is CASSLGVWGLGGYTF.

Turning to this clone: The read stops 3 residues short of the end of the CDR3; the missing end is completed from the germline J gene. The rearrangement uses TRBV19 and TRBJ2-5, with D perhaps TRBD2 (6 bases). The CDR3 consists of 14 residues. CDR1 is LNHDA, CDR2 SQIVND, per germline (reference sequence). Trimming pared 4 bases from V and 4 bases from J, leaving 13 bases between. CDR3 bases read: TGTGCCAGTAGTAGGCGGGGTTTGTTAGAGACC. Protein product: CASSRRGLLET. From start to end, the CDR3 is CASSRRGLLETQYF.